This TCR beta chain was recovered during a study of CD8+ T cells in alopecia areata. cDNA reverse transcribed from extracted RNA served as the sequencing template. Only in-frame clones appear in the TCRdb table, and some are missing; sequencing was by immunoSEQ multiplex PCR. The table lists a few hundred thousand clones, about 56% of them singletons. The CDR3 is 15 residues long. With 3 bases clipped from V and 4 bases from J, the junction kept 5 bases outside the gene matches. Germline V gene sequence: CDR1 SGDLS, CDR2 YYNGEE. A note on this clone: The antigen is unknown.

Study-level results: Alphabeta T cells residing in normal skin are also sequenced in scalp samples. More clonal than normal scalp was lesional scalp, particularly alopecia totalis/universalis. Mouse data revealed clearer TCR sharing than patient data did, a gap possibly tied to HLA.

Sorted out of PBMCs were CD4+ T cells and CD8+ T cells. V is TRBV9 and J is TRBJ2-4, with TRBD2 matching over 9 bases. The receptor comes from a human donor in good health. Input material: CD8+ T cells sorted from blood. The CDR3 DNA follows: TGTGCCAGCAGCGCATTTAGCGGGGGTAAAAACATTCAGTACTTC. Translation gives CASSAFSGGKNIQYF.